The next 13 T cell receptor beta chains were all read from a single sample in a study of hypomethylating agent response in myelodysplastic syndrome. TCRdb keeps only in-frame clones here, not all; method: immunoSEQ multiplex PCR. The sample lists several thousand clones; approximately 82% were seen once. The specimen was bone marrow, collected before or after starting hypomethylating agent treatment for myelodysplastic syndrome (not recorded which). These receptors originate from a human donor with myelodysplastic syndrome.

This CDR3 reads CASSLSWEGEAFF. The CDR3 nucleotides are TGTGCCAGCAGTTTATCGTGGGAGGGTGAAGCTTTCTTT. This chain connects TRBV27 to TRBJ1-1; D not certain. The CDR3 covers 13 residues. Trimming removed 0 bases from V and 7 bases from J, with 9 bases in between. The germline CDR1 and CDR2 sequences are MNHEY and SMNVEV (reference sequence).

The chain recombines TRBV28 with TRBJ1-2, with TRBD1 matching 7 bases. Germline V gene sequence: CDR1 MDHEN, CDR2 SYDVKM. CDR3 length: 14 amino acids. The junction had 4 bases not matched to a gene; V was cut back by 6 bases and J by 0 bases. The CDR3 bases are TGTGCCAGCAGCATAGGACAGGCTAACTATGGCTACACCTTC. Translated: CASSIGQANYGYTF.

This clone was seen a handful of times. The rearrangement joins TRBV27 to TRBJ1-1; D unclear. The CDR3 consists of 14 residues. Germline CDR1 is MNHEY and CDR2 is SMNVEV (reference sequence). The germline V and J ends were trimmed by 3 bases and 5 bases, with 13 bases remaining between them. The chain's CDR3 is CASSFVGMGTEAFF. For the CDR3, the DNA is TGTGCCAGCAGTTTCGTGGGGATGGGGACTGAAGCTTTCTTT.

The chain employs TRBV6-6 and TRBJ1-2; no clear D gene. Trimming left V 0 bases short and J 2 bases short, with 10 bases between. Germline lookup yields CDR1 MNHNY and CDR2 SVGAGI (reference sequence). The CDR3 is 15 amino acids. The CDR3 DNA reads TGTGCCAGCAGTTACTCGAGGTTGTCGAACTATGGCTACACCTTC. Translation: CASSYSRLSNYGYTF.

The sample holds a few counts of this clone. This rearrangement joins TRBV4-2 to TRBJ1-2; tentative D call: TRBD1 (6 bases). The CDR3 totals 17 residues. Looked up from germline, CDR1 is LGHNA and CDR2 is YNFKEQ. V was cut by 3 bases and J by 3 bases, with 20 bases left in between. This CDR3 reads CASSHHLTGSRDYGYTF. The CDR3 nucleotides read TGTGCCAGCAGCCACCACCTCACAGGGAGTAGAGACTATGGCTACACCTTC.

V and J are TRBV6-1 and TRBJ2-1, with 10 bases matching TRBD2. The germline V gene encodes CDR1 MNHNS and CDR2 SASEGT. This CDR3 is built from 15 residues. V trimming: 1 base; J trimming: 5 bases; junction bases outside the gene matches: 2. The DNA of the CDR3 is TGTGCCAGCAGTGAAGTAGCGGGGGGACACAATGAGCAGTTCTTC. This translates into CASSEVAGGHNEQFF.

The rearrangement uses TRBV10-2 and TRBJ2-5; D remains unclear. From germline, CDR1 is WSHSY and CDR2 SAAADI. This CDR3 has 12 residues. Trimming left V 2 bases short and J 5 bases short, with 6 bases between. The CDR3: CASSETWETQYF. The CDR3 coding sequence is TGCGCCAGCAGTGAGACTTGGGAGACCCAGTACTTC.

V and J are TRBV4-2 and TRBJ2-3; 8 positions agree with TRBD2. Germline CDR1 and CDR2: LGHNA and YNFKEQ. The CDR3 length is 15 residues. The junction had 4 bases not matched to a gene; V was cut back by 1 base and J by 4 bases. CDR3 amino acids: CASSQGTSISDTQYF. CDR3 nucleotide sequence: TGTGCCAGCAGCCAAGGGACTAGCATCTCAGATACGCAGTATTTT.

The rearrangement joins TRBV5-8 to TRBJ2-7, with 9 bases fitting TRBD1. Germline lookup yields CDR1 SGHTS and CDR2 YDEGEE. The ends lost 4 bases at V and 6 bases at J; junction bases unmatched: 11. CDR3 length: 15 residues. CDR3 nucleotide sequence: TGTGCCAGCAGCAGGGGAGACAGGGGGTTTGGCGAGCAGTACTTC. Its translation is CASSRGDRGFGEQYF. Filled out from reference TRBV5-8 and TRBJ2-7, the complete variable domain reads EAGVTQSPTHLIKTRGQQATLRCSPISGHTSVYWYQQALGLGLQFLLWYDEGEERNRGNFPPRFSGRQFPNYSSELNVNALELEDSALYLCASSRGDRGFGEQYFGPGTRLTVT.

This clone was seen a handful of times. The J gene is TRBJ2-7, the V gene TRBV6-5, with a weak D call TRBD1 (6 bases). CDR1 is MNHEY and CDR2 is SVGAGI in the germline V gene. Trimming left V 4 bases short and J 0 bases short, with 10 bases between. The CDR3 totals 14 residues. CDR3 DNA sequence: TGTGCCAGCAGTTTCACAGGGAACTCCTACGAGCAGTACTTC. Amino acid sequence: CASSFTGNSYEQYF.

This rearrangement joins TRBV15 to TRBJ2-5; D remains ambiguous. CDR1 and CDR2 from the germline V gene are LNHNV and YYDKDF (reference sequence). CDR3 length: 13 residues. V was clipped by 1 base and J by 5 bases, with 8 bases between them. CDR3 amino acids: CATSRVGFETQYF. Here the CDR3 DNA reads TGTGCCACCAGCAGAGTAGGGTTCGAGACCCAGTACTTC. The full variable domain, completed using reference TRBV15 and TRBJ2-5, is DAMVIQNPRYQVTQFGKPVTLSCSQTLNHNVMYWYQQKSSQAPKLLFHYYDKDFNNEADTPDNFQSRRPNTSFCFLDIRSPGLGDTAMYLCATSRVGFETQYFGPGTRLLVL.

The chain carries TRBV13 and TRBJ2-3; 12 bases fit TRBD2. The CDR3 is 16 residues long. The germline CDR1 and CDR2 sequences are PRHDT and FYEKMQ (reference sequence). V dropped 4 bases and J dropped 2; count of bases not matched to a gene: 4. CDR3 sequence (DNA): TGTGCCAGCAGCTCGAGACTAGCGGGAGTCACAGATACGCAGTATTTT. This sequence encodes CASSSRLAGVTDTQYF.

This sequence joins TRBV7-8 and TRBJ2-2; D might be TRBD1 (5 bases). Deletions cut 2 bases from V and 5 bases from J, with 15 bases between. The V gene's germline CDR1 is SGHVS and CDR2 FQNEAQ. The CDR3 covers 16 residues. DNA for the CDR3: TGTGCCAGCAGCTTACCTGGCAGGGTACAGACCGGGGAGCTGTTTTTT. Translation gives CASSLPGRVQTGELFF.